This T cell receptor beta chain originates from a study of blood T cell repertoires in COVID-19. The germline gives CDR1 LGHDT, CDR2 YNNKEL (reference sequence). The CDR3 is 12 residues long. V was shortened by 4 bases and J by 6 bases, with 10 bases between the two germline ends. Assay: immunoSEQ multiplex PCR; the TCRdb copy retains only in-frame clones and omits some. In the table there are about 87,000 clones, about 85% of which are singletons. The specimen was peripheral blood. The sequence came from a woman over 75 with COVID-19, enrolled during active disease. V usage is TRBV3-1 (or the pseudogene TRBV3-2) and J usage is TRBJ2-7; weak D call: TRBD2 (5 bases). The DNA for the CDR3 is TGTGCCAGCAGCCCTCGGGGAACCGAGCAGTACTTC. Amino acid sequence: CASSPRGTEQYF.